This passage covers 23 T cell receptor beta chains from one sample sequenced in a study of cytomegalovirus exposure and HLA in healthy donors (dated by TCRdb to the late 2010s). Library method: the immunoSEQ multiplex PCR assay. For the multiplex PCR, a mixture combining 60 forward primers for TCR Vbeta segments and 13 reverse primers for TCR Jbeta segments was used. As stored in TCRdb, this immuneACCESS dataset retains in-frame rearrangements with V and J assigned. A fraction of the clones does not appear; measured against another copy, unresolved V genes explain less than half of the discrepancy, and the remainder lacks a known reason. This sample is represented by some 120,000 clones; over 60% of them were singletons. The leading ten clones occupy less than 2% of the sample. Source material: PBMCs. Source of these receptors: a man aged 45-60 years in good health and CMV-seronegative.

This clone was recorded a few times. The chain uses TRBV19 and TRBJ2-6, with 8 bases identical to TRBD1. There are 17 residues in the CDR3. V was pared by 5 bases and J by 2 bases, with 8 bases of the junction left unmatched. Germline V CDR1 and CDR2: LNHDA, SQIVND (reference sequence). CDR3 sequence: CASSLLTGEAGANVLTF. In DNA form, the CDR3 reads TGTGCCAGTAGTCTGCTGACAGGGGAAGCTGGGGCCAACGTCCTGACTTTC. Variable domain in full (rest from reference TRBV19 and TRBJ2-6): DGGITQSPKYLFRKEGQNVTLSCEQNLNHDAMYWYRQDPGQGLRLIYYSQIVNDFQKGDIAEGYSVSREKKESFPLTVTSAQKNPTAFYLCASSLLTGEAGANVLTFGAGSRLTVL.

This chain joins TRBV7-8 and TRBJ1-1, with 7 bases lining up with TRBD1. V dropped 1 base and J dropped 0; count of bases not matched to a gene: 5. The germline V gene has CDR1 SGHVS and CDR2 FQNEAQ. The CDR3 has 16 amino acids. The CDR3 coding sequence is TGTGCCAGCAGCTTAGGGGCAGGGGGAATGAACACTGAAGCTTTCTTT. Encoded protein: CASSLGAGGMNTEAFF.

J is TRBJ1-6 and V is TRBV11-3, with unresolved D. Looked up from germline, CDR1 is SGHNT and CDR2 is YENEEA. The CDR3 is made up of 13 amino acids. V was cut by 0 bases and J by 7 bases, with 4 bases left in between. CDR3: CASSLDGNSPLHF. CDR3 nucleotides: TGTGCCAGCAGCTTAGATGGCAATTCACCCCTCCACTTT.

The count of this clone is one. The gene calls are TRBV13 and TRBJ1-3; TRBD1 is a possible D gene (6 bases). V was shortened by 4 bases and J by 1 base, with 11 bases between the two germline ends. The CDR3 has 15 amino acids. Germline V gives CDR1 PRHDT, CDR2 FYEKMQ (reference sequence). For the CDR3, the DNA is TGTGCCAGCAGCTCCTTCACAGGGTCTGGAAACACCATATATTTT. Amino acids: CASSSFTGSGNTIYF.

In this sample, this clone turned up once. This chain connects TRBV7-2 to TRBJ2-1; 9 bases fit TRBD2. This CDR3 is built from 16 residues. Germline CDR1 SGHTA, CDR2 FQGNSA. V was clipped by 4 bases and J by 5 bases; unmatched bases: 9. CDR3 DNA sequence: TGTGCCAGCAGCTCGGGACTAGCCGGGGGGGACAATGAGCAGTTCTTC. Encoded protein: CASSSGLAGGDNEQFF.

In regard to this clone: One junction end disagrees with the germline gene, perhaps due to a read error. The chain has TRBV19 and TRBJ1-5, with no clear D. Germline V lookup: CDR1 LNHDA, CDR2 SQIVND (reference sequence). The CDR3 is 15 residues long. The CDR3 protein is CASTLPGGGNRPQHF. CDR3 DNA: TGTGCCAGTACCCTCCCAGGAGGCGGAAATCGGCCCCAGCATTTT.

CDR3 in DNA: TGTGCCAGCAGCCCAGGGAGGCTAGCGGCCCTCTCCTACGAGCAGTTCTTC. Its protein product is CASSPGRLAALSYEQFF. The chain joins TRBV9 to TRBJ2-7; 7 bases fit TRBD2. The assigned J gene may be wrong: the sequence end matches TRBJ2-1 better. The germline V gene has CDR1 SGDLS and CDR2 YYNGEE. This CDR3 has 17 residues.

This clone turned up a few times. The CDR3 region has the DNA TGCGCCAGCAGCCCGACTGGCGGGGACACTGAAGCTTTCTTT. Translated: CASSPTGGDTEAFF. V and J are TRBV4-1 and TRBJ1-1, with D uncertain. CDR1 is MGHRA, CDR2 YSYEKL, per germline. The CDR3 runs to 14 residues. The ends were cut back, 4 bases at V and 3 bases at J, with 12 bases in the middle.

The chain employs TRBV7-8 and TRBJ2-6; D possibly corresponds to TRBD2 (5 bases). The CDR3 is made up of 19 amino acids. Germline V CDR1 and CDR2: SGHVS, FQNEAQ. V was trimmed by 1 base and J by 1 base, leaving 17 bases between them. The CDR3 coding sequence is TGTGCCAGCAGCTTAGTGAGCGTTATCCGAGGGTCTGGGGCCAACGTCCTGACTTTC. Translation: CASSLVSVIRGSGANVLTF.

In its sample, this clone was seen a few times. The V call is TRBV4-3, the J call TRBJ2-3; 11 bases agree with TRBD1. The germline V gene has CDR1 LGHNA and CDR2 YSLEER. With 3 bases clipped from V and 4 bases from J, the junction kept 9 bases outside the gene matches. This CDR3 comprises 17 residues. The CDR3 DNA follows: TGCGCCAGCAGCCAGATGGCTCCGGGACAGGGGGCAGATACGCAGTATTTT. Amino acids: CASSQMAPGQGADTQYF.

J is TRBJ2-7 and V is TRBV6-1; TRBD1 might be the D (6 bases). The V end was cut by 1 base, the J end by 3 bases, with 13 bases between. This CDR3 has 15 amino acids. Germline V gives CDR1 MNHNS, CDR2 SASEGT. CDR3 nucleotides: TGTGCCAGCAGTGAAGGAGCAGGGGAGAGCTACGAGCAGTACGTC. Amino acid sequence: CASSEGAGESYEQYV.

DNA for the CDR3: TGTGCCAGCAACCGAGGGGGCTGGACAGATACGCAGTATTTT. This codes for CASNRGGWTDTQYF. V gene TRBV6-5 combines with J gene TRBJ2-3; 7 bases align to TRBD1. CDR1 is MNHEY and CDR2 is SVGAGI in the germline V gene. The V gene end was trimmed by 7 bases and the J gene end by 3 bases; junction bases not matched to a gene: 7. This CDR3 is built from 14 residues.

This sequence joins TRBV5-1 and TRBJ1-4, with 8 bases aligning to TRBD1. Trimming at V came to 3 bases and at J to 7 bases, leaving 5 bases not matched to a gene. This CDR3 comprises 14 residues. Germline V lookup: CDR1 SGHRS, CDR2 YFSETQ. CDR3 in DNA: TGCGCCAGCAGCTCAGGGGGCTCTTCTGAAAAACTGTTTTTT. Translating it yields CASSSGGSSEKLFF.

The chain combines TRBV2 with TRBJ2-2; 7 bases match TRBD1. V lost 6 bases and J lost 0; bases outside the gene matches: 4. The CDR3 is 15 amino acids. Per the germline V gene, CDR1 is SNHLY and CDR2 is FYNNEI. CDR3 loop: CASSAGTANTGELFF. CDR3 bases: TGTGCCAGCAGCGCCGGGACAGCGAACACCGGGGAGCTGTTTTTT.

In this sample, this clone turned up a few times. The chain couples TRBV6-5 to TRBJ2-2; D is undetermined. From germline, CDR1 is MNHEY and CDR2 SVGAGI. The CDR3 runs 12 residues. V was clipped by 2 bases and J by 5 bases, with 3 bases between them. The CDR3 DNA is TGTGCCAGCAGTTACATAACCGGGGAGCTGTTTTTT. Protein sequence: CASSYITGELFF.

The V and J genes are TRBV5-6 and TRBJ1-2; 7 nucleotides align to TRBD1. V lost 0 bases, J lost 5 bases, and 4 bases stayed unmatched. The CDR3 has 14 residues. The germline V gene has CDR1 SGHDT and CDR2 YYEEEE. The CDR3 DNA is TGTGCCAGCAGCTTGGGACAGGGCACTTATGGCTACACCTTC. Its protein is CASSLGQGTYGYTF.

Here the CDR3 DNA reads TGTGCCAGCAGCTTAGGAGCAGGGAGGGAAGATACGCAGTATTTT. Translated, it gives CASSLGAGREDTQYF. The V gene is TRBV11-2, the J gene TRBJ2-3, with 7 nucleotides matching TRBD2. After removal of 1 base from V and 5 bases from J, the junction contained 6 bases not matched to a gene. Germline V lookup: CDR1 SGHAT, CDR2 FQNNGV. This CDR3 has 15 residues.

The CDR3: CASSIDRSSGGTDTQYF. The CDR3 DNA follows: TGTGCCAGTAGTATAGATAGATCTAGCGGGGGCACAGATACGCAGTATTTT. The chain joins TRBV19 to TRBJ2-3, with 9 bases lining up with TRBD2. Germline CDR1 reads LNHDA; CDR2 reads SQIVND (reference sequence). The CDR3 loop spans 17 amino acids. The trim removed 0 bases at V and 1 base at J, leaving 5 bases unmatched.

The CDR3 DNA sequence: TGCGCCAGCAGCCAAGAGGGGGGAACGGCAGATACGCAGTATTTT. Translation: CASSQEGGTADTQYF. The chain employs TRBV4-3 and TRBJ2-3; a weak D match, TRBD2 (6 bases). The germline gives CDR1 LGHNA, CDR2 YSLEER. V was clipped by 0 bases and J by 4 bases, with 11 bases between them. The CDR3 sequence is 15 residues long.

The rearrangement links TRBV25-1 to TRBJ2-5, with 8 nucleotides matching TRBD2. V shed 4 bases and J 5 bases; nucleotides not matched to a gene: 9. The CDR3 covers 15 residues. CDR1 and CDR2 (germline): MGHDK, SYGVNS. The CDR3 loop reads CASSAPGGPVETQYF. DNA for the CDR3: TGTGCCAGCAGTGCACCGGGGGGGCCTGTTGAGACCCAGTACTTC.

As regards this clone: One end of the junction fails to match germline, which may point to a read error. The rearrangement joins TRBV15 to TRBJ2-7, with TRBD2 identical over 7 bases. The CDR3 extends over 14 amino acids. Germline V lookup: CDR1 LNHNV, CDR2 YYDKDF (reference sequence). DNA for the CDR3: TGTGCCACCAGCAGAGGGGGGGGTGACAGATCCCCTTTATTC. This codes for CATSRGGGDRSPLF.

This clone showed up just a few times. This chain links TRBV7-7 with TRBJ2-5, with D unresolved. CDR1 is SSHAT and CDR2 is FNYEAQ in the germline V gene (reference sequence). The CDR3 has 13 residues. The V and J ends lost 0 bases and 1 base respectively, with 3 bases between them. The chain's CDR3 is CASSLAFQETQYF. CDR3 nucleotides: TGTGCCAGCAGCTTAGCCTTCCAAGAGACCCAGTACTTC.

Here the CDR3 DNA reads TGTGCCAGCACTACGGACAGGCTAGCCCCGTCGGGCTACACCTTC. Its translation is CASTTDRLAPSGYTF. The rearrangement joins TRBV2 to TRBJ1-2, with 7 bases aligning to TRBD1. The CDR3 loop spans 15 amino acids. CDR1 is SNHLY and CDR2 is FYNNEI in the germline V gene. V gave up 7 bases and J gave up 8 bases; unmatched junction bases: 16.